These T cell receptor beta chains were read from a single sample in a study of cytomegalovirus exposure and HLA in healthy donors. The table came from immunoSEQ multiplex PCR; TCRdb's copy has only in-frame clones and leaves some out. There are roughly 150,000 clones in the sample; 77% occur only once, and nearly 4% lies in the top ten. The sequenced material came from PBMCs. The source of these receptors is a male donor in good health and CMV-seronegative. CDR3s include the opening cysteine and the closing phenylalanine or tryptophan. The order of the fields is clone size, V gene, D gene, J gene, CDR3 DNA, CDR3 protein. A D gene is named only where the DNA matches it firmly. Clone size is given for some rows only: seen once, a few or many times, or a class if the clone is expanded.

>-|TRBV4-1|-|TRBJ2-5
TGCGCCAGCAGCCACCCGATTGGAAAGGGGAAAGAGACCCAGTACTTC
CASSHPIGKGKETQYF
>-|TRBV6-5|-|TRBJ2-7
TGTGCCAGCAGTCCCCGACTGGAGGGCCACGAGCAGTACTTC
CASSPRLEGHEQYF
>-|TRBV19|-|TRBJ2-6
TGTGTCAGTAGTACCCCGCGGGGGGCCAACGTCCTGACTTTC
CVSSTPRGANVLTF
>few|TRBV7-8|TRBD1|TRBJ2-7
TGTGCCAGCATGTGGGGAGACAGGGGCTACGAGCAGTACTTC
CASMWGDRGYEQYF
>-|TRBV30|-|TRBJ2-1
TGTGCCTGGACCAGCGAGTTAGGTTCCTACAATGAGCAGTTCTTC
CAWTSELGSYNEQFF
>few|TRBV7-2|TRBD2|TRBJ2-1
TGTGCCAGCAGCCCGGGACTAGACAATGAGCAGTTCTTC
CASSPGLDNEQFF
>-|TRBV5-5|-|TRBJ1-3
TGTGCCAGCAGCTTTGCAGGGGCTGTAGAAAACACCATATATTTT
CASSFAGAVENTIYF
>-|TRBV7-3|-|TRBJ2-3
TGTGCCAGCAGCTTAAGGGGCACGGGCCCGGGCACAGATACGCAGTATTTT
CASSLRGTGPGTDTQYF
>-|TRBV19|TRBD1|TRBJ1-2
TGTGCCAGTACCCTCAAGGGGGCAGGAGTTAACTATGGCTACACCTTC
CASTLKGAGVNYGYTF
>-|TRBV15|TRBD2|TRBJ2-5
TGTGCCACCAGCATCGCCGGGACTAGCGGCAAAGAGACCCAGTACTTC
CATSIAGTSGKETQYF
>-|TRBV4-1|-|TRBJ2-5
TGCGCCAGCAGCCAACCGGGGGTTGAGGAGACCCAGTACTTC
CASSQPGVEETQYF
>once|TRBV7-9|TRBD2|TRBJ2-1
TGTGCCAGCGGCAAAAACGGGAGCGGGAGGAGCAATGAGCAGTTCTTC
CASGKNGSGRSNEQFF
>-|TRBV7-2|TRBD1|TRBJ1-1
TGTGCCAGCAGCTCAGACAGGGGGTCGAACACTGAAGCTTTCTTT
CASSSDRGSNTEAFF
>-|TRBV2|-|TRBJ2-5
TGTGCCACCTCCCTCATCGGGGTCCAAGAGACCCAGTACTTC
CATSLIGVQETQYF
>-|TRBV5-1|-|TRBJ1-5
TGCGCCAGCAGCTTGGTCCCAGGGAATCAGCCCCAGCATTTT
CASSLVPGNQPQHF
>-|TRBV15|TRBD2|TRBJ2-5
TGTGCCACCAGCAGAGATGTCACTAGCGGCCAAGAGACCCAGTACTTC
CATSRDVTSGQETQYF
>once|TRBV9|-|TRBJ1-3
TGTGCCAGCAGCGAAGACAGGCTCTCTGGAAACACCATATATTTT
CASSEDRLSGNTIYF
>-|TRBV27|-|TRBJ2-3
TGTGCCAGCAGTTTATCGGGCCCCCCGGCAGATACGCAGTATTTT
CASSLSGPPADTQYF
>-|TRBV7-9|TRBD1|TRBJ2-7
TGTTCCAGCAGCCCCCGGGGACAGGGGAAACTCGGCGAGCAGTACTTC
CSSSPRGQGKLGEQYF
>once|TRBV19|TRBD1|TRBJ2-1
TGTGCCAGTAGTACGACAGGGGTTAATGAGCAGTTCTTC
CASSTTGVNEQFF
>few|TRBV7-7|-|TRBJ2-3
TGTGCTAGCAGCTTAGGCCTCGGGGTCACAGATACGCAGTATTTT
CASSLGLGVTDTQYF
>-|TRBV9|-|TRBJ2-5
TGTGCCAGCAGCGTAGACCTAGGACTGGTCAGGCCCCAGTACTTC
CASSVDLGLVRPQYF
>-|TRBV28|-|TRBJ1-1
TGTGCCAGCAGTTCCGGACAAGGTAACACTGAAGCTTTCTTT
CASSSGQGNTEAFF
>once|TRBV19|TRBD1|TRBJ1-2
TGTGCCAGTAGTACGACAGGGGAGGGCTATGGCTACACCTTC
CASSTTGEGYGYTF
>few|TRBV5-6|TRBD1|TRBJ1-3
TGTGCCAGCAGCTTGACAGGGGAATCCTCTGGAAACACCATATATTTT
CASSLTGESSGNTIYF
>-|TRBV25-1|TRBD2|TRBJ2-3
TGTGCCAGCGGCGGGACTATTGTATCAGATACGCAGTATTTT
CASGGTIVSDTQYF
>-|TRBV7-3|-|TRBJ2-2
TGTGCCAGCAGCTTTAGCACCGGGGAGCTGTTTTTT
CASSFSTGELFF
>-|TRBV7-2|-|TRBJ2-7
TGTGCCAGCAGCCCCGGGGTTACCCCCTACTACGAGCAGTACTTC
CASSPGVTPYYEQYF
>-|TRBV7-9|TRBD1|TRBJ2-1
TGTGCCAGCAGCTCCCGGACAGGGGGAATGGAGCAGTTCTTC
CASSSRTGGMEQFF
>-|TRBV7-2|-|TRBJ2-7
TGTGCCAGCAGCCGGGACTTCTACGAGCAGTACTTC
CASSRDFYEQYF
>-|TRBV6-5|TRBD1|TRBJ2-7
TGTGCCAGCAGTCCCCGCGGGACAGGCACCTACGAGCAGTACTTC
CASSPRGTGTYEQYF
>-|TRBV10-3|-|TRBJ2-7
TGTGCCATCAGTGAGCTTGGGGGGAGCTCCTACGAGCAGTACTTC
CAISELGGSSYEQYF
>-|TRBV19|-|TRBJ2-3
TGTGCCAGTAGTATAGGGGCAGCCCGCACAGATACGCAGTATTTT
CASSIGAARTDTQYF
>-|TRBV15|-|TRBJ1-2
TGTGCCACCAGCAGAGGCCTTTGGGACACTCCTAACTATGGCTACACCTTC
CATSRGLWDTPNYGYTF
>-|TRBV7-9|-|TRBJ1-6
TGTGCCAGCAGCAAGACAGGCAGAAATTCACCCCTCCACTTT
CASSKTGRNSPLHF
>few|TRBV21-1|-|TRBJ2-5
TGTGCCAGCAGCGCCCTGCGGCTCCAAGAGACCCAGTACTTC
CASSALRLQETQYF
>once|TRBV7-9|-|TRBJ2-3
TGTGCCAGCAGCTTACTAGCGCCTAGCACAGATACGCAGTATTTT
CASSLLAPSTDTQYF